This TCR beta chain was identified in a study of glioma-infiltrating T cells after dendritic cell vaccination. Overall study findings and caveats: The cohort had few patients with full blood and tumor sets.

The primer mix had 60 V beta and 13 J beta primers. Assay used: immunoSEQ multiplex PCR; TCRdb lists only in-frame clones, some missing. The sample carries about 100,000 clones, 65% to 85% recorded once. Trimming shortened V by 8 bases and J by 0 bases, and 19 bases separated the two germline ends. The length of the CDR3 is 17 residues. Germline V gene lookup returns CDR1 SNHLY and CDR2 FYNNEI. About this clone itself: Its target is unknown.

Described time point: after dendritic cell vaccination, including at tumor progression/relapse. This TCR derives from a human donor with glioblastoma. The chain links TRBV2 to TRBJ2-2, with D possibly TRBD1 on 6 matching bases. The sequences come from blood, collected after dendritic cell vaccination. CDR3 residues: CASRGSRQAPNTGELFF. In nucleotides, the CDR3 is TGTGCCAGCCGGGGATCCAGACAGGCTCCGAACACCGGGGAGCTGTTTTTT.